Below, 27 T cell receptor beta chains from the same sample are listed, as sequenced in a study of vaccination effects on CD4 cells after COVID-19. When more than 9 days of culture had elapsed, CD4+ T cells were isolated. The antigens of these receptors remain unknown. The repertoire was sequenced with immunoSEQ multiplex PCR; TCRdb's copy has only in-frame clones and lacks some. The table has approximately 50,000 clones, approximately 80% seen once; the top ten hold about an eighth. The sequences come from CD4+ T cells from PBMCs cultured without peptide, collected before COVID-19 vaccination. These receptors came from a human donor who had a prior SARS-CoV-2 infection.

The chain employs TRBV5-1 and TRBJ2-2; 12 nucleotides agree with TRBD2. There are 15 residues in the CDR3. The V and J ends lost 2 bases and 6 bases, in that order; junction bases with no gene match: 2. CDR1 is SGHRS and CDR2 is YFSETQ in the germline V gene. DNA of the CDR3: TGCGCCAGCAGCTTATGGACTAGCGGGGCCGGGGAGCTGTTTTTT. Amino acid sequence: CASSLWTSGAGELFF.

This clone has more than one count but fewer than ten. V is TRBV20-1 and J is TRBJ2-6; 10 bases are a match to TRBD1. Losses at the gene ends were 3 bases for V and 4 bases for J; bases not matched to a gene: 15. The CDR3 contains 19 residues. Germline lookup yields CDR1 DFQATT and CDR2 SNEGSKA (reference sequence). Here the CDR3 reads CSASEVPGTGEIGANVLTF. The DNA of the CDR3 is TGCAGTGCTAGTGAAGTGCCCGGGACAGGGGAGATAGGGGCCAACGTCCTGACTTTC.

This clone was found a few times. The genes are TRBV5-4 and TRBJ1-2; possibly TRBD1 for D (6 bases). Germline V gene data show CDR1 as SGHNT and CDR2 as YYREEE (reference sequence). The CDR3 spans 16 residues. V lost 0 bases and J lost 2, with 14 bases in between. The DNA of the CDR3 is TGTGCCAGCAGCTTGGCGTCAGGGACAAACAACTATGGCTACACCTTC. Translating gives CASSLASGTNNYGYTF.

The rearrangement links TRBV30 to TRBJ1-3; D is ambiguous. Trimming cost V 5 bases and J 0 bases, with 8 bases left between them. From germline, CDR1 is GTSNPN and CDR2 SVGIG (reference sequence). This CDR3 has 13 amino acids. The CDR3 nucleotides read TGTGCCTGGGGTCCTAACTCTGGAAACACCATATATTTT. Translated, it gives CAWGPNSGNTIYF.

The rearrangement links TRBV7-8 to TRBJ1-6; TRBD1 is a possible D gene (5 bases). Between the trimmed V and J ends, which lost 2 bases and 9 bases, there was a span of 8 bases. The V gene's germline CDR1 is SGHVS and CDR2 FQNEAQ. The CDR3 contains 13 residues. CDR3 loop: CASSLMQGSPLHF. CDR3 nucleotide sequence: TGTGCCAGCAGCTTAATGCAGGGTTCACCCCTCCACTTT.

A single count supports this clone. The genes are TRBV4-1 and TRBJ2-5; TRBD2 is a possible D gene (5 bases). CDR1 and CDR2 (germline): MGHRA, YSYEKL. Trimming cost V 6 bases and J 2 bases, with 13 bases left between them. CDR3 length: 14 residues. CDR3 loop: CASSRRLLQETQYF. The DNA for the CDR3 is TGCGCCAGCAGTCGTCGACTACTACAAGAGACCCAGTACTTC.

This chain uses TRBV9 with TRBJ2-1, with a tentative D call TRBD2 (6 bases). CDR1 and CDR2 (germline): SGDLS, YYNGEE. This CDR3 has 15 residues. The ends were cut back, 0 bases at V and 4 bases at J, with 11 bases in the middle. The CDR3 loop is CASSVDGGNYNEQFF. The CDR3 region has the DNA TGTGCCAGCAGCGTAGACGGGGGTAATTACAATGAGCAGTTCTTC.

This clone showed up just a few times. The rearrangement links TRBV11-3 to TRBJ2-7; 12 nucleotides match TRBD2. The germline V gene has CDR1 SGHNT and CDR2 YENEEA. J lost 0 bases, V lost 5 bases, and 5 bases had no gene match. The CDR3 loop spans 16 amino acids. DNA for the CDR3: TGTGCCAGCAGCCATGGGGGACTAGCGGGCTCCTACGAGCAGTACTTC. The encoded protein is CASSHGGLAGSYEQYF.

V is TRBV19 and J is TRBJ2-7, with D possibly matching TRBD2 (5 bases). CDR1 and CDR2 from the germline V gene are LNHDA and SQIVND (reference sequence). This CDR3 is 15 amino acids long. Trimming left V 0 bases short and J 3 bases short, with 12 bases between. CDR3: CASSIDETGIYEQYF. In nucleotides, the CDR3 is TGTGCCAGTAGTATAGATGAAACGGGGATCTACGAGCAGTACTTC.

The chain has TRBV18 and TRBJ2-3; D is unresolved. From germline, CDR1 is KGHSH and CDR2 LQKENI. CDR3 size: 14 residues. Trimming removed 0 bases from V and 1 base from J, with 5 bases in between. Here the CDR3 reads CASSPPARTDTQYF. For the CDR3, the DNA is TGTGCCAGCTCACCACCGGCCCGCACAGATACGCAGTATTTT. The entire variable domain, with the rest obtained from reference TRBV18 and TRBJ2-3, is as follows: NAGVMQNPRHLVRRRGQEARLRCSPMKGHSHVYWYRQLPEEGLKFMVYLQKENIIDESGMPKERFSAEFPKEGPSILRIQQVVRGDSAAYFCASSPPARTDTQYFGPGTRLTVL.

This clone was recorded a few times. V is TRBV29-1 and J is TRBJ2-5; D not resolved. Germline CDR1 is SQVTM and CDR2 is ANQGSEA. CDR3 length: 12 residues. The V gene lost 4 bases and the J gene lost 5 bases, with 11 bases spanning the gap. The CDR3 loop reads CSVAGPGETQYF. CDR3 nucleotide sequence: TGCAGCGTTGCCGGCCCTGGTGAGACCCAGTACTTC.

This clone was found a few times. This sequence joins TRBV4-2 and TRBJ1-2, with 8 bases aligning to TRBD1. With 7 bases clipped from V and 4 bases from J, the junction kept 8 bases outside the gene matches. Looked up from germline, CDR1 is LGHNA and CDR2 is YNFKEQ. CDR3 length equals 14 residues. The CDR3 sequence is CASTRTGRTYGYTF. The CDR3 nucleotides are TGTGCCAGCACCAGGACAGGGAGGACCTATGGCTACACCTTC.

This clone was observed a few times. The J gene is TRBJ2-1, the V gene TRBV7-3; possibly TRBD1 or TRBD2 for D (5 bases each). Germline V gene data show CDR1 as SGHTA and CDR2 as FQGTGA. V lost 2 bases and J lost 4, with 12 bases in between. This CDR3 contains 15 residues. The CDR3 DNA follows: TGTGCCAGCAGCTTAGGGACGACACTATACAATGAGCAGTTCTTC. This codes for CASSLGTTLYNEQFF.

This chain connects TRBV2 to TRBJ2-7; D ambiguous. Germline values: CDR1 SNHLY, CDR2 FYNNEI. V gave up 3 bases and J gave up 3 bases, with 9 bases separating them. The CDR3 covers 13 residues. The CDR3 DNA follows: TGTGCCAGCAGTGAGGCGGATATCTACGAGCAGTACTTC. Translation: CASSEADIYEQYF.

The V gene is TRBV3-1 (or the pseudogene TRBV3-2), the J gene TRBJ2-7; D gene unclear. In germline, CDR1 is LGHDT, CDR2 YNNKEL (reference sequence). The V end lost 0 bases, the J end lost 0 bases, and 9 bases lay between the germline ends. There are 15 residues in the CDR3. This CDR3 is CASSQDLAASYEQYF. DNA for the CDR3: TGTGCCAGCAGCCAAGATCTGGCGGCCTCCTACGAGCAGTACTTC.

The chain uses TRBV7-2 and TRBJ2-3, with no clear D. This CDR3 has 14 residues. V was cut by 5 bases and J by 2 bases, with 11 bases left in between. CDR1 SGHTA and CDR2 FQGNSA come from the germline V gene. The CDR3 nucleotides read TGTGCCAGCAGCCCCTCTTTTTACACAGATACGCAGTATTTT. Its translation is CASSPSFYTDTQYF.

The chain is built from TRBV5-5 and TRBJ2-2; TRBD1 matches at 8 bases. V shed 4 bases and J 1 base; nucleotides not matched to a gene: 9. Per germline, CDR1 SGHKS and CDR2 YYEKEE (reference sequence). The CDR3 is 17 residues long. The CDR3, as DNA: TGTGCCAGCAGCCAGTTCACCGGGACAGGGAACACCGGGGAGCTGTTTTTT. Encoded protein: CASSQFTGTGNTGELFF.

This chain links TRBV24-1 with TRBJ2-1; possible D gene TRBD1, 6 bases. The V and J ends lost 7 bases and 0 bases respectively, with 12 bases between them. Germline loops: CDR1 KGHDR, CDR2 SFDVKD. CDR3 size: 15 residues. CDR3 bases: TGTGCCACCAGCCAAGGGGGTTACTCCTACAATGAGCAGTTCTTC. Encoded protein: CATSQGGYSYNEQFF.

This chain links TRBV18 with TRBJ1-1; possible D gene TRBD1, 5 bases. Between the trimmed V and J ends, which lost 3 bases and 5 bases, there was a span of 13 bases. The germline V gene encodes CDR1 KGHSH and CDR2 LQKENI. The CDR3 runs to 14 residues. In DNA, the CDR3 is TGTGCCAGCTCACCTGCGATGACAGTGACTGAAGCTTTCTTT. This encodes CASSPAMTVTEAFF.

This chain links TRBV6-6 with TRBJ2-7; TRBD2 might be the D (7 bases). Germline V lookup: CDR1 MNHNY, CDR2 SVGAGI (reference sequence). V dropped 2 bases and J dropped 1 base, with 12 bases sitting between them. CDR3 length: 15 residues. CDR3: CASSYGGAESYEQYF. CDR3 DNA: TGTGCCAGCAGTTACGGGGGGGCAGAATCCTACGAGCAGTACTTC.

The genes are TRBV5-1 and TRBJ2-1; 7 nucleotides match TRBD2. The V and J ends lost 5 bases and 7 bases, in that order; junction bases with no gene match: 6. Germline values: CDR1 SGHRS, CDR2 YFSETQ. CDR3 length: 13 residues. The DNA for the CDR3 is TGCGCCAGCAGGCCCTGGGGGGGTAATGAGCAGTTCTTC. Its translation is CASRPWGGNEQFF.

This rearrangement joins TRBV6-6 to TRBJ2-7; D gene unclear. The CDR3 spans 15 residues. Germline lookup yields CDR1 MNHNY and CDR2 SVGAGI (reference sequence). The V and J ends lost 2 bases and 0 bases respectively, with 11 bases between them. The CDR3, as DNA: TGTGCCAGCAGTTACCCGGCCCGACACTCCTACGAGCAGTACTTC. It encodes CASSYPARHSYEQYF.

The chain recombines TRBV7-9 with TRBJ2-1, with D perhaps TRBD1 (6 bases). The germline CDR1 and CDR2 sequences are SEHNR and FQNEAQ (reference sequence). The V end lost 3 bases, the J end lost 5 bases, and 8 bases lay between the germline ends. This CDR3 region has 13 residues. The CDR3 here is CASSLGQNNEQFF. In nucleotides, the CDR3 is TGTGCCAGCAGCTTGGGACAAAACAATGAGCAGTTCTTC.

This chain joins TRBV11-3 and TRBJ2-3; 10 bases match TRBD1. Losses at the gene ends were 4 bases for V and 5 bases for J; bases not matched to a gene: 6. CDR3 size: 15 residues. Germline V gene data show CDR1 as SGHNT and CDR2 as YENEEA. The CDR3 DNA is TGTGCCAGCAGCTCCGGGACAGGGGTAGTAGATACGCAGTATTTT. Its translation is CASSSGTGVVDTQYF.

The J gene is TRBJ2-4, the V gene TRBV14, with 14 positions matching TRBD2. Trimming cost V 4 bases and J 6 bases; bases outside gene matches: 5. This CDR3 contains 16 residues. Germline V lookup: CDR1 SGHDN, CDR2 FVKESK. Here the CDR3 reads CASSPGLAGVGNIQYF. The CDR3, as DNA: TGTGCCAGCAGCCCGGGACTAGCGGGAGTCGGAAACATTCAGTACTTC.

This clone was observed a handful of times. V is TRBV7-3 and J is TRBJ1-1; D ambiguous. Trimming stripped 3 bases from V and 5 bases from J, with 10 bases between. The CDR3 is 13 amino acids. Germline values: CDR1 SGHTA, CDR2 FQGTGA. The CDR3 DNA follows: TGTGCCAGCAGCTTGCGATTAGGGACTGAAGCTTTCTTT. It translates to CASSLRLGTEAFF.

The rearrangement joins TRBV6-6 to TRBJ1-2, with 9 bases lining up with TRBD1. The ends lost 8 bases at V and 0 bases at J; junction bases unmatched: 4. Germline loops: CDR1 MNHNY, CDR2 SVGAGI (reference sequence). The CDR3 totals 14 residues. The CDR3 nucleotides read TGTGCCAGCGTAACAGGGGGCGCTAACTATGGCTACACCTTC. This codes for CASVTGGANYGYTF.